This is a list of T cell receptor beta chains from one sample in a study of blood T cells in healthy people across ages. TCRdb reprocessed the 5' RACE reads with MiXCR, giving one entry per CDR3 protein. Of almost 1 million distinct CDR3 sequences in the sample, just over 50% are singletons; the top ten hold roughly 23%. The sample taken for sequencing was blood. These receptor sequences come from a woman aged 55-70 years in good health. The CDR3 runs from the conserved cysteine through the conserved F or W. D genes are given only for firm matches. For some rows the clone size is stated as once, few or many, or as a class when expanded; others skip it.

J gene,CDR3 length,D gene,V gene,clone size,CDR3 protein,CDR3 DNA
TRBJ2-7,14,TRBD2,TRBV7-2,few,CASSIGTSDYEQYF,TGTGCCAGCAGCATAGGGACTAGCGACTACGAGCAGTACTTC
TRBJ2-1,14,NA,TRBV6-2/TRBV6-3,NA,CASAAGIPYNEQFF,TGTGCCAGCGCGGCAGGGATCCCCTACAATGAGCAGTTCTTC
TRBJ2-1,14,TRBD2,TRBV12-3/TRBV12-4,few,CASRGTSRYNEQFF,TGTGCCAGCAGGGGGACTAGCCGCTACAATGAGCAGTTCTTC
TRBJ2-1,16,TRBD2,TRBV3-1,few,CASSQEQLAGGDEQFF,TGTGCCAGCAGCCAAGAGCAACTAGCGGGAGGGGATGAGCAGTTCTTC
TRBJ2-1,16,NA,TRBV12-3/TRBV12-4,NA,CASSAYGGPAYNEQFF,TGTGCCAGCAGCGCCTACGGTGGTCCGGCGTACAATGAGCAGTTCTTC
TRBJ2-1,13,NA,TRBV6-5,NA,CASSYDGYNEQFF,TGTGCCAGCAGTTACGATGGATACAATGAGCAGTTCTTC
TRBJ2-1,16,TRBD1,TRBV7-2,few,CASSLAPGTGNSEQFF,TGTGCCAGCAGCTTAGCCCCCGGGACAGGCAACTCTGAGCAGTTCTTC
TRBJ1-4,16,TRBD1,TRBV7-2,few,CASSIKTGGLNEKLFF,TGTGCCAGCAGCATCAAGACAGGGGGGTTAAATGAAAAACTGTTTTTT
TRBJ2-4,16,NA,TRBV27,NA,CASSKRQDLNKNIQYF,TGTGCCAGCAGCAAACGACAGGACCTCAACAAAAACATTCAGTACTTC
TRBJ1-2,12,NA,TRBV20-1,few,CSARGRDYGYTF,TGCAGTGCCAGGGGCAGAGACTATGGCTACACCTTC
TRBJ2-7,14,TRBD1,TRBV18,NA,CASSSDRTGYEQYF,TGTGCCAGCTCATCGGACAGGACTGGCTACGAGCAGTACTTC
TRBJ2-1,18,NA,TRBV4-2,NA,CASSQDYGSASSYNEQFF,TGTGCCAGCAGCCAAGATTATGGTAGCGCAAGCTCCTACAATGAGCAGTTCTTC
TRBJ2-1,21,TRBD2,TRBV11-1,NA,CASSLAAPGTSAPIHYNEQFF,TGTGCCAGCAGCTTAGCGGCACCCGGGACTAGCGCCCCAATCCACTACAATGAGCAGTTCTTC
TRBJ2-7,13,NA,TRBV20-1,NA,CSARVVLPYEQYF,TGCAGTGCTAGAGTGGTTTTACCCTACGAGCAGTACTTC
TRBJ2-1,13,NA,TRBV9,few,CASSVRDTNEQFF,TGTGCCAGCAGCGTACGGGACACCAATGAGCAGTTCTTC
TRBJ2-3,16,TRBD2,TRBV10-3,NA,CAISRTSGRSADTQYF,TGTGCCATCAGCCGGACTAGCGGGAGATCTGCAGATACGCAGTATTTT
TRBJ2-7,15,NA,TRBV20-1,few,CSARDAGGQTYEQYF,TGCAGTGCTAGAGATGCTGGCGGTCAAACCTACGAGCAGTACTTC
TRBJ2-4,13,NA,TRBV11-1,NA,CASSVDTRGIQYF,TGTGCCAGCAGCGTAGATACTAGGGGCATTCAGTACTTC
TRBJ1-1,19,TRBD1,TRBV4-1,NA,CASSPLPGQGAIRNTEAFF,TGCGCCAGCAGCCCGCTCCCGGGACAGGGTGCGATAAGGAACACTGAAGCTTTCTTT
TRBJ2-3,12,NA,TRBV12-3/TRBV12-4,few,CASNPPGGPLYF,TGTGCCAGCAACCCTCCGGGCGGACCATTGTATTTT
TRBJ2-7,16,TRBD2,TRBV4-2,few,CASSRKLAAGAYEQYF,TGTGCCAGCAGCCGGAAACTAGCGGCCGGGGCCTACGAGCAGTACTTC
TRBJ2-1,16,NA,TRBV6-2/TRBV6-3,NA,CASTPRSLAGYNEQFF,TGTGCCAGCACTCCTCGGAGTTTGGCGGGGTACAATGAGCAGTTCTTC
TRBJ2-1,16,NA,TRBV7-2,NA,CASSLEGTNSYNEQFF,TGTGCCAGCAGCTTAGAGGGAACTAATTCGTACAATGAGCAGTTCTTC
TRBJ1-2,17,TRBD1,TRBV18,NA,CASSPEFIQGANYGYTF,TGTGCCAGCTCACCGGAGTTCATACAGGGGGCTAACTATGGCTACACCTTC
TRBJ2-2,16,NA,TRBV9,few,CASSVVGLRPAGELFF,TGTGCCAGCAGCGTAGTCGGTTTAAGGCCCGCCGGGGAGCTGTTTTTT
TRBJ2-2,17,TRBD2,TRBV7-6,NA,CASSLVTGGQNTGELFF,TGTGCCAGCAGCTTAGTTACGGGAGGCCAGAACACCGGGGAGCTGTTTTTT
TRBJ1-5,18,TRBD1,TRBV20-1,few,CSASTHGTGDFSNQPQHF,TGCAGTGCGTCAACCCATGGGACAGGGGACTTTAGCAATCAGCCCCAGCATTTT
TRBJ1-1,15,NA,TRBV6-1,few,CASEAQSLMNTEAFF,TGTGCCAGCGAGGCACAATCCCTCATGAACACTGAAGCTTTCTTT
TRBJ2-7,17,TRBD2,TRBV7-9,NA,CASSLGDTGTSVYEQYF,TGTGCCAGCAGCTTAGGGGATACCGGGACTAGCGTCTACGAGCAGTACTTC
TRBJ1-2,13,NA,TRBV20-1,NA,CSATTPNKDGYTF,TGCAGTGCTACCACCCCGAACAAAGATGGCTACACCTTC
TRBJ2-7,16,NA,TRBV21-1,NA,CASSKDLAGAPYEQYF,TGTGCCAGCAGCAAAGACCTAGCGGGAGCCCCCTACGAGCAGTACTTC
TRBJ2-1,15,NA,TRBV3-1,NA,CASSQDLLGIDEQFF,TGTGCCAGCAGCCAAGATCTACTGGGGATCGATGAGCAGTTCTTC
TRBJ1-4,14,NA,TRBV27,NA,CASTKGGWGEKLFF,TGTGCCAGCACAAAGGGTGGGTGGGGTGAAAAACTGTTTTTT
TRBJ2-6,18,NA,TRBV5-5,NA,CASSYFPLVGSGANVLTF,TGTGCCAGCAGCTATTTCCCTCTCGTGGGCTCTGGGGCCAACGTCCTGACTTTC
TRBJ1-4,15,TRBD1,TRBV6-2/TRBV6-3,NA,CASRGTGARREKLFF,TGTGCCAGCAGGGGGACAGGGGCCCGACGAGAAAAACTGTTTTTT
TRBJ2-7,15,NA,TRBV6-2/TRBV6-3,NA,CASSYTPGDTYEQYF,TGTGCCAGCAGTTACACGCCAGGGGATACCTACGAGCAGTACTTC
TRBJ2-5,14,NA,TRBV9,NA,CASSLTDSPETQYF,TGTGCCAGCAGCCTTACGGACAGCCCGGAGACCCAGTACTTC
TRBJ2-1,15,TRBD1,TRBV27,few,CASSDPTGAYNEQFF,TGTGCCAGCAGTGATCCGACAGGGGCCTACAATGAGCAGTTCTTC
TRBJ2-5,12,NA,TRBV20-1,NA,CSAGRTQETQYF,TGCAGTGCTGGGCGGACCCAAGAGACCCAGTACTTC
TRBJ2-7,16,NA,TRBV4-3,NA,CASSQEGAGYAYEQYF,TGCGCCAGCAGCCAAGAAGGAGCAGGCTATGCCTACGAGCAGTACTTC